Shown below are 19 T cell receptor beta chains from a single sample sequenced in a study of blood T cell repertoires in COVID-19. Assay: immunoSEQ multiplex PCR; the TCRdb copy retains only in-frame clones and omits some. The sample lists about 400,000 clones, 86% occurring once. Material: peripheral blood. These TCRs come from a woman aged 60-70 years with COVID-19, enrolled during active disease.

In this sample, this clone turned up once. This chain links TRBV7-9 with TRBJ2-1, with D perhaps TRBD2 (6 bases). CDR3 length: 11 residues. The germline CDR1 and CDR2 sequences are SEHNR and FQNEAQ (reference sequence). Trimming pared 5 bases from V and 10 bases from J, leaving 9 bases between. The CDR3 DNA sequence: TGTGCCAGCAGCCCAGGAGGGGAGCAGTTCTTC. The encoded protein is CASSPGGEQFF.

The chain combines TRBV18 with TRBJ1-5; no firm D call. The CDR3 runs to 14 residues. The V end was cut by 3 bases, the J end by 4 bases, with 10 bases between. The V gene's germline CDR1 is KGHSH and CDR2 LQKENI. This CDR3 is CASSPYRSNQPQHF. The CDR3 region has the DNA TGTGCCAGCTCACCCTATCGGAGTAATCAGCCCCAGCATTTT. The variable domain in full, with the rest retrieved from reference TRBV18 and TRBJ1-5, is NAGVMQNPRHLVRRRGQEARLRCSPMKGHSHVYWYRQLPEEGLKFMVYLQKENIIDESGMPKERFSAEFPKEGPSILRIQQVVRGDSAAYFCASSPYRSNQPQHFGDGTRLSIL.

The chain carries TRBV9 and TRBJ2-5; D is possibly TRBD1 (5 bases). The CDR3 is made up of 16 amino acids. Trimming left V 0 bases short and J 5 bases short, with 17 bases between. Germline CDR1 and CDR2: SGDLS and YYNGEE. This chain's CDR3 is CASSVEFQGVPETQYF. CDR3 coding DNA: TGTGCCAGCAGCGTAGAGTTCCAGGGCGTTCCTGAGACCCAGTACTTC.

This clone was seen a single time. This chain uses TRBV11-2 with TRBJ2-3, with 9 bases identical to TRBD2. Germline V CDR1 and CDR2: SGHAT, FQNNGV. The V and J ends lost 4 bases and 4 bases, in that order; junction bases with no gene match: 9. This CDR3 is 16 amino acids long. The CDR3 nucleotides read TGTGCCAGCAGCTACCGCGGGGGGGCCGTAGCAGATACGCAGTATTTT. Protein product: CASSYRGGAVADTQYF.

The chain uses TRBV27 and TRBJ2-7; no definite D call. The CDR3 totals 11 residues. Trimming cost V 8 bases and J 2 bases, with 7 bases left between them. CDR1 is MNHEY, CDR2 SMNVEV, per germline (reference sequence). This chain's CDR3 is CASGTAYEQYF. The CDR3 bases are TGTGCCAGCGGAACAGCCTACGAGCAGTACTTC.

V usage is TRBV18 and J usage is TRBJ2-3, with TRBD2 matching 13 bases. The V and J ends lost 1 base and 6 bases, in that order; junction bases with no gene match: 4. CDR1 is KGHSH, CDR2 LQKENI, per germline. The CDR3 length is 16 residues. In DNA, the CDR3 is TGTGCCAGCTCACCACGGGGGACTAGCGGGGCGGATACGCAGTATTTT. Residues: CASSPRGTSGADTQYF.

V and J are TRBV19 and TRBJ2-7, with 8 bases identical to TRBD1. The germline V gene encodes CDR1 LNHDA and CDR2 SQIVND (reference sequence). CDR3 length equals 16 residues. The ends lost 6 bases at V and 5 bases at J; junction bases unmatched: 15. The CDR3 region is CASSHRRTGSLHEQYF. CDR3 DNA sequence: TGTGCCAGTAGCCACCGGAGGACAGGGTCGCTGCACGAGCAGTACTTC.

V is TRBV5-1 and J is TRBJ2-7; tentative D call: TRBD1 (6 bases). This CDR3 spans 13 amino acids. CDR1 SGHRS and CDR2 YFSETQ come from the germline V gene. The ends were cut back, 4 bases at V and 3 bases at J, with 11 bases in the middle. The CDR3 spells CASSGGQLYEQYF. DNA for the CDR3: TGCGCCAGCAGCGGAGGACAGCTCTACGAGCAGTACTTC.

The chain combines TRBV11-2 with TRBJ2-2, with TRBD2 identical over 12 bases. CDR1 is SGHAT and CDR2 is FQNNGV in the germline V gene. CDR3 length: 17 amino acids. V was clipped by 2 bases and J by 5 bases; unmatched bases: 6. DNA of the CDR3: TGTGCCAGCAGCTTAACTAGCGGGGGGCCGGGGACCGGGGAGCTGTTTTTT. This codes for CASSLTSGGPGTGELFF.

This clone showed up just a few times. The rearrangement links TRBV7-7 to TRBJ2-7; TRBD1 agrees at 8 bases. CDR1 and CDR2 from the germline V gene are SSHAT and FNYEAQ (reference sequence). This CDR3 has 13 amino acids. V was clipped by 4 bases and J by 7 bases; unmatched bases: 6. CDR3 sequence reads: CASSSDRVGEQYF. CDR3 DNA: TGTGCCAGCAGCTCGGACAGGGTTGGGGAGCAGTACTTC.

The V gene is TRBV6-5, the J gene TRBJ1-2, with D perhaps matching TRBD1 (6 bases). CDR1 is MNHEY and CDR2 is SVGAGI in the germline V gene. The germline V and J ends were trimmed by 0 bases and 5 bases, with 16 bases remaining between them. This CDR3 comprises 16 residues. DNA of the CDR3: TGTGCCAGCAGTTACTCGGGGGCAGGGTTAGGATATGGCTACACCTTC. This translates into CASSYSGAGLGYGYTF.

This sequence joins TRBV5-1 and TRBJ1-1; maybe TRBD1 (5 bases). Germline V gene sequence: CDR1 SGHRS, CDR2 YFSETQ. The length of the CDR3 is 14 residues. Trimming left V 0 bases short and J 5 bases short, with 11 bases between. The CDR3 reads CASSLGGGATEAFF. In DNA form, the CDR3 reads TGCGCCAGCAGCTTGGGAGGCGGGGCTACTGAAGCTTTCTTT.

The V call is TRBV7-2, the J call TRBJ1-2, with TRBD1 matching 9 bases. The CDR3 is 14 amino acids. Germline-derived CDR1 and CDR2 are SGHTA and FQGNSA. This CDR3 reads CAASRQGGTYGYTF. CDR3 DNA: TGTGCAGCGAGTCGACAGGGGGGTACCTATGGCTACACCTTC.

This sequence joins TRBV5-4 and TRBJ1-2, with a weak D call TRBD1 (6 bases). The CDR3 length is 15 residues. V lost 3 bases and J 0 bases, leaving 12 bases between the germline ends. Germline V gene data show CDR1 as SGHNT and CDR2 as YYREEE (reference sequence). The CDR3, as DNA: TGTGCCAGCAGCTCCCGGGACAACGCTAACTATGGCTACACCTTC. Protein product: CASSSRDNANYGYTF.

This sequence joins TRBV5-4 and TRBJ1-4; TRBD1 matches at 9 bases. The CDR3 is 16 amino acids. V shed 3 bases and J 5 bases; nucleotides not matched to a gene: 8. The germline V gene encodes CDR1 SGHNT and CDR2 YYREEE (reference sequence). The CDR3 reads CASSSTSGTGNEKLFF. Here the CDR3 DNA reads TGTGCCAGCAGCTCTACCTCCGGGACAGGGAATGAAAAACTGTTTTTT.

Only one count was recorded for this clone. The rearrangement uses TRBV5-6 and TRBJ2-7; possible D gene TRBD2, 5 bases. Germline V lookup: CDR1 SGHDT, CDR2 YYEEEE. The V end lost 2 bases, the J end lost 5 bases, and 11 bases lay between the germline ends. The length of the CDR3 is 13 residues. The CDR3 nucleotides read TGTGCCAGCAGCTTAGGGAGCAACCACGAGCAGTACTTC. Translating it yields CASSLGSNHEQYF.

The rearrangement joins TRBV9 to TRBJ2-6; no clear D gene. Trimming pared 4 bases from V and 0 bases from J, leaving 8 bases between. CDR1 and CDR2 (germline): SGDLS, YYNGEE. The CDR3 length is 15 residues. In nucleotides, the CDR3 is TGTGCCAGCAGCCCCTGGAGCTCTGGGGCCAACGTCCTGACTTTC. Amino acids: CASSPWSSGANVLTF.

This clone was counted a single time. The J gene is TRBJ2-1, the V gene TRBV4-3; 9 positions match TRBD1. The CDR3 has 17 amino acids. The V gene end was trimmed by 0 bases and the J gene end by 8 bases; junction bases not matched to a gene: 11. Germline loops: CDR1 LGHNA, CDR2 YSLEER. This chain's CDR3 is CASSQEPLGQGFDEQFF. The DNA of the CDR3 is TGCGCCAGCAGCCAAGAGCCACTCGGACAGGGGTTCGATGAGCAGTTCTTC.

The chain links TRBV2 to TRBJ2-1, with D possibly TRBD1 on 6 matching bases. CDR1 and CDR2 from the germline V gene are SNHLY and FYNNEI. The germline V and J ends were trimmed by 4 bases and 9 bases, with 16 bases remaining between them. The CDR3 has 14 amino acids. CDR3 nucleotide sequence: TGTGCCAGCAGTGGACGAACAGGGTTAAGTGAGCAGTTCTTC. Translated, it gives CASSGRTGLSEQFF. Based on the CDR3 plus reference TRBV2 and TRBJ2-1, the full variable domain is EPEVTQTPSHQVTQMGQEVILRCVPISNHLYFYWYRQILGQKVEFLVSFYNNEISEKSEIFDDQFSVERPDGSNFTLKIRSTKLEDSAMYFCASSGRTGLSEQFFGPGTRLTVL.